The T cell receptor beta chain under discussion was sequenced for a study of T-cell memory formation after mild COVID-19. Study summary: Largely, TCR clusters stayed within a single donor.

TCRdb reprocessed the 5' RACE reads with MiXCR, giving one entry per CDR3 protein. The profile shows 180,000 or so distinct CDR3 sequences, 11% of them singletons. Sequenced material: PBMCs or a T cell subset sorted from them (not recorded which). This clonotype was sampled from a man between 18 and 35 years old who had mild COVID-19 (a few samples of this study predate the infection). Cell type and time point are not known.

The CDR3 here is CASSLAMRGPDTEAFF. The CDR3 DNA reads as TGTGCCAGCAGCTTAGCGATGAGGGGGCCGGACACTGAAGCTTTCTTT. The chain recombines TRBV7-9 with TRBJ1-1; 7 bases map to TRBD1. Germline CDR1 SEHNR, CDR2 FQNEAQ (reference sequence). The length of the CDR3 is 16 residues. The V gene end was trimmed by 0 bases and the J gene end by 3 bases; junction bases not matched to a gene: 7.